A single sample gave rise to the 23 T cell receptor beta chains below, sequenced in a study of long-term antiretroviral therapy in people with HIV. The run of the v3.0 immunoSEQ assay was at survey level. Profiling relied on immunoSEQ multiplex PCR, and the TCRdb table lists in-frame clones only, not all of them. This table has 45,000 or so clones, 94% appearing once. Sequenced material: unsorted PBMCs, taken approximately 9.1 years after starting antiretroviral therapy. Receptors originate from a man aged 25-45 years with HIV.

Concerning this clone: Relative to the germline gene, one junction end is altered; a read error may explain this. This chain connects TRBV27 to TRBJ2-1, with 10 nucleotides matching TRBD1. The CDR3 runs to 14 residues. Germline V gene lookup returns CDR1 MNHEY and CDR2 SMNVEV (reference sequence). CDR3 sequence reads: CASSFERGTGVWLF. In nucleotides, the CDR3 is TGTGCCAGCAGTTTTGAGAGAGGGACAGGGGTTTGGCTCTTC.

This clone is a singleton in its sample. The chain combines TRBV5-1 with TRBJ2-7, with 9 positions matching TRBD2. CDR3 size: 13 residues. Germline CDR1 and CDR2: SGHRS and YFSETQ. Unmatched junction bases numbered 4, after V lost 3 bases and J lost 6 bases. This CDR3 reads CASSYSGGGEQYV. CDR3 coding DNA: TGCGCCAGCAGCTATAGCGGGGGAGGCGAGCAGTACGTC.

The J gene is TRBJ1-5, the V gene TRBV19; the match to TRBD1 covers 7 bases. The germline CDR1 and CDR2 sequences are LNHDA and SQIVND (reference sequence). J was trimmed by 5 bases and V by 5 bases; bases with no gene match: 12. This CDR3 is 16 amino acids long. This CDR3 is CASSPLGRGGYQPQHF. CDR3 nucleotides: TGTGCCAGTAGTCCCCTCGGTAGAGGGGGCTATCAGCCCCAGCATTTT. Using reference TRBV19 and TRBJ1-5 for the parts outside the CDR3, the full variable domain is DGGITQSPKYLFRKEGQNVTLSCEQNLNHDAMYWYRQDPGQGLRLIYYSQIVNDFQKGDIAEGYSVSREKKESFPLTVTSAQKNPTAFYLCASSPLGRGGYQPQHFGDGTRLSIL.

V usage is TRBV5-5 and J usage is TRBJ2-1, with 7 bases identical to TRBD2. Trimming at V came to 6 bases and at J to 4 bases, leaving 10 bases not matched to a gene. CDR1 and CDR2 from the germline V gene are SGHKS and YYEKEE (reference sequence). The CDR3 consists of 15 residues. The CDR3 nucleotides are TGTGCCAGCACCCCAGTCAGCGGGGATTACAATGAGCAGTTCTTC. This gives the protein CASTPVSGDYNEQFF.

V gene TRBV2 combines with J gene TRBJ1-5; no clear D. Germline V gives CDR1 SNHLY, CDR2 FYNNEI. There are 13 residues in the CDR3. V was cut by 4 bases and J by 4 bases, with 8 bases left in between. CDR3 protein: CASSVQKNQPQHF. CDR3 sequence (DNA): TGTGCCAGCAGTGTTCAGAAAAATCAGCCCCAGCATTTT.

CDR3 amino acids: CASSQPGQYNSPLHF. CDR3 nucleotide sequence: TGTGCCAGCAGCCAACCGGGACAGTATAATTCACCCCTCCACTTT. The gene calls are TRBV5-6 and TRBJ1-6, with 7 bases aligning to TRBD1. The germline CDR1 and CDR2 sequences are SGHDT and YYEEEE. Losses at the gene ends were 4 bases for V and 4 bases for J; bases not matched to a gene: 5. This CDR3 has 15 residues.

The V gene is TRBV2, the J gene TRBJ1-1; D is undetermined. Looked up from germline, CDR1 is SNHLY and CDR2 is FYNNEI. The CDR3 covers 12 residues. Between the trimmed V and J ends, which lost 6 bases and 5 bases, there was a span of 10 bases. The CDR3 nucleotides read TGTGCCAGCAGCGGAGAGGTGACTGAAGCTTTCTTT. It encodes CASSGEVTEAFF.

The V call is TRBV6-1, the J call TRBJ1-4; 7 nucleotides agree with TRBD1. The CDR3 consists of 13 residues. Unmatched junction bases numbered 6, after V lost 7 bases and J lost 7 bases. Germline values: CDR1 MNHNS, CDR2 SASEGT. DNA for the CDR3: TGTGCCAGCATCGGCAGGGGGTTTGAAAAACTGTTTTTT. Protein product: CASIGRGFEKLFF.

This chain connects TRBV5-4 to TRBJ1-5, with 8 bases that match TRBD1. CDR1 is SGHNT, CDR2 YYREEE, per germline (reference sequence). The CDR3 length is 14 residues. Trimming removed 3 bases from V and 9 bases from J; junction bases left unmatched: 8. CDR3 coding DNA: TGTGCCAGCAGCTCAGGACAGGGTTTGGGGCCCCAGCATTTT. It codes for CASSSGQGLGPQHF.

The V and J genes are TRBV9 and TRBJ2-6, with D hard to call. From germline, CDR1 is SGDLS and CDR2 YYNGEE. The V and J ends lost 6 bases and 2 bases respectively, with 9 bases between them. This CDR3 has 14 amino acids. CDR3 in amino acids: CASTSSAGANVLTF. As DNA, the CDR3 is TGTGCCAGCACCTCAAGCGCTGGGGCCAACGTCCTGACTTTC.

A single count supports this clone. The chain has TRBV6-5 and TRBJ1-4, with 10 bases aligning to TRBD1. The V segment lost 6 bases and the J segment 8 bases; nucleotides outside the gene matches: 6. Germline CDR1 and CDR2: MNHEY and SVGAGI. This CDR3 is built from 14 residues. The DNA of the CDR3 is TGTGCCAGCAGGTCAGGGACAGGGGCCGAAAAACTGTTTTTT. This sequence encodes CASRSGTGAEKLFF.

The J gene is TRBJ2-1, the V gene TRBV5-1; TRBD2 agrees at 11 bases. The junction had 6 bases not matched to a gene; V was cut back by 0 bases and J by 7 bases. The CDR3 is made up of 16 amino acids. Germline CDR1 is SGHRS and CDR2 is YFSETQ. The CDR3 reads CASSLAKTSGANEQFF. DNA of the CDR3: TGCGCCAGCAGCTTGGCCAAGACTAGCGGGGCTAATGAGCAGTTCTTC. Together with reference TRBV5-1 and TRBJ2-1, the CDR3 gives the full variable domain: KAGVTQTPRYLIKTRGQQVTLSCSPISGHRSVSWYQQTPGQGLQFLFEYFSETQRNKGNFPGRFSGRQFSNSRSEMNVSTLELGDSALYLCASSLAKTSGANEQFFGPGTRLTVL.

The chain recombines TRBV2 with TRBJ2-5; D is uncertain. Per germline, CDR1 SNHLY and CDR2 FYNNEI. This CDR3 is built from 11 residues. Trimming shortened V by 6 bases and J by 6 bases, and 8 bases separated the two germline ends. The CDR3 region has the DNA TGTGCCAGCAGCTCGGGTCAGACCCAGTACTTC. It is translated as CASSSGQTQYF.

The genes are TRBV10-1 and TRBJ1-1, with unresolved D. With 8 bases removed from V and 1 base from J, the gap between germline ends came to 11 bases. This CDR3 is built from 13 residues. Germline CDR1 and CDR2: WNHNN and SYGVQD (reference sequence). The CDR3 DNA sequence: TGCGCCAGCCGGTTAGAGGGGAACACTGAAGCTTTCTTT. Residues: CASRLEGNTEAFF.

CDR3 residues: CASSPPQGRNEKLFF. CDR3 in DNA: TGTGCCAGCAGTCCACCACAGGGAAGAAATGAAAAACTGTTTTTT. The chain joins TRBV27 to TRBJ1-4; D is possibly TRBD1 (6 bases). Germline-derived CDR1 and CDR2 are MNHEY and SMNVEV (reference sequence). V was trimmed by 5 bases and J by 5 bases, leaving 15 bases between them. This CDR3 has 15 amino acids. Full variable domain (remainder filled in from reference TRBV27 and TRBJ1-4): EAQVTQNPRYLITVTGKKLTVTCSQNMNHEYMSWYRQDPGLGLRQIYYSMNVEVTDKGDVPEGYKVSRKEKRNFPLILESPSPNQTSLYFCASSPPQGRNEKLFFGSGTQLSVL.

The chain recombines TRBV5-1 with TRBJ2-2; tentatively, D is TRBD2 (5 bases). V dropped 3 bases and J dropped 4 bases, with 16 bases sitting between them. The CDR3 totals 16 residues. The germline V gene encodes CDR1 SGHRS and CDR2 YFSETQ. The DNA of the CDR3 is TGCGCCAGCAGCTCAACCGGGGAACCGGGCACCGGGGAGCTGTTTTTT. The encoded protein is CASSSTGEPGTGELFF.

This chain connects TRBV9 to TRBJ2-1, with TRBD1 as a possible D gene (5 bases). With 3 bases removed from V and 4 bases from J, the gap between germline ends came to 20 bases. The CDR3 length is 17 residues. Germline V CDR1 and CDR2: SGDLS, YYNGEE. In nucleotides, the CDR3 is TGTGCCAGCAGCGCCTCCCTAGGGGCGGCTACTTACAATGAGCAGTTCTTC. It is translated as CASSASLGAATYNEQFF.

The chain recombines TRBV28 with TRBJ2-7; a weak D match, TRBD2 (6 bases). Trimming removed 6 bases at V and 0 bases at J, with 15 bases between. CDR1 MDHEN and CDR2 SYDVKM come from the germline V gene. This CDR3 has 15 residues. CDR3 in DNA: TGTGCCAGCAGCCCCGGGGGACTGACCTCCTACGAGCAGTACTTC. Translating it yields CASSPGGLTSYEQYF.

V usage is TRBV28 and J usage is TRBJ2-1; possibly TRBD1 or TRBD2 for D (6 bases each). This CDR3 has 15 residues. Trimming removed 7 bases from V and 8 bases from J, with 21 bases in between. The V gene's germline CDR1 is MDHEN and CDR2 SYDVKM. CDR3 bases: TGTGCCAGCACGCGTGGAGGGGGGCTTGTCGATGAGCAGTTCTTC. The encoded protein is CASTRGGGLVDEQFF. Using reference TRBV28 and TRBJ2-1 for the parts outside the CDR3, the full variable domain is DVKVTQSSRYLVKRTGEKVFLECVQDMDHENMFWYRQDPGLGLRLIYFSYDVKMKEKGDIPEGYSVSREKKERFSLILESASTNQTSMYLCASTRGGGLVDEQFFGPGTRLTVL.

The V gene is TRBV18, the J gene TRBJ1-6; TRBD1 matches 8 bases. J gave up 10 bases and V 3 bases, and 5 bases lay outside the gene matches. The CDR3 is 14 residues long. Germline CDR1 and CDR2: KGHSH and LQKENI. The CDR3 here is CASSPDRAGSPLHF. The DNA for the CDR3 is TGTGCCAGCTCACCGGACAGGGCCGGATCACCCCTCCACTTT. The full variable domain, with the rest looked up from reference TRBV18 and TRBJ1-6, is NAGVMQNPRHLVRRRGQEARLRCSPMKGHSHVYWYRQLPEEGLKFMVYLQKENIIDESGMPKERFSAEFPKEGPSILRIQQVVRGDSAAYFCASSPDRAGSPLHFGNGTRLTVT.

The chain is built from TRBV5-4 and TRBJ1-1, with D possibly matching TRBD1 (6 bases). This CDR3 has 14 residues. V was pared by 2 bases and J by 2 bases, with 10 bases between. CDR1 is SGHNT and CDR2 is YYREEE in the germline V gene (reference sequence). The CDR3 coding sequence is TGTGCCAGCAGCTTCGCCGGGACAAACACTGAAGCTTTCTTT. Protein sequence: CASSFAGTNTEAFF.

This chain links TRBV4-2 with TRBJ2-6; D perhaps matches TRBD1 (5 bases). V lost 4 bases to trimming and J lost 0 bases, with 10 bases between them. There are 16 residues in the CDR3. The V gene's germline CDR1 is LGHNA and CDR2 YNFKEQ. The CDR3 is CASSLHQGSGANVLTF. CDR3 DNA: TGTGCCAGCAGCCTCCACCAGGGCTCTGGGGCCAACGTCCTGACTTTC.

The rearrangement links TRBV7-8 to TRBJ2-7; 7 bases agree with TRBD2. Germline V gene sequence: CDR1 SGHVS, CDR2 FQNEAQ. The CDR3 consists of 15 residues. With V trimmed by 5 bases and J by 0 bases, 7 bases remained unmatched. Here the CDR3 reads CASSPYQRGSYEQYV. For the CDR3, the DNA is TGTGCCAGCAGCCCATATCAGCGGGGCTCCTACGAGCAGTACGTC.